Listed here is a single T cell receptor beta chain. Its specificity is not known. The sample belongs to a study of shared clonotypes between healthy human individuals. DNA at 150 to 250 ng, 25,000 to 30,000 T cell genomes, went into sorted-subset replicate PCRs. Original methodology: Junction-only sequences without quality scores came from ImmunoSEQ, so filtering differed. Method: immunoSEQ multiplex PCR; TCRdb's copy keeps in-frame clones and lacks some. For V, J and clone size, that table is used; D and trimming come from the DNA. This table has fewer than 1 million clones, approximately 97% appearing once. Only CD45RO-negative cells positively selected for CCR7 counted as naive CD8 cells, so terminally differentiated effector memory CD45RA+ cells were excluded. General study findings and limits: The low donor count limited represented genetic and exposure-history diversity.

Germline CDR1 and CDR2: PRHDT and FYEKMQ (reference sequence). V trimming: 5 bases; J trimming: 7 bases; junction bases outside the gene matches: 14. The CDR3 covers 15 residues. The rearrangement joins TRBV13 to TRBJ2-7, with 7 bases lining up with TRBD1. This TCR derives from a man aged 30 to 39 in good health. Sequencing was done on a sample of naive CD8+ T cells sorted from blood. The CDR3 nucleotides are TGTGCCAGCAGCCCACCGAACCGGCAGGGGGAAGAGCAGTACTTC. Translated: CASSPPNRQGEEQYF.